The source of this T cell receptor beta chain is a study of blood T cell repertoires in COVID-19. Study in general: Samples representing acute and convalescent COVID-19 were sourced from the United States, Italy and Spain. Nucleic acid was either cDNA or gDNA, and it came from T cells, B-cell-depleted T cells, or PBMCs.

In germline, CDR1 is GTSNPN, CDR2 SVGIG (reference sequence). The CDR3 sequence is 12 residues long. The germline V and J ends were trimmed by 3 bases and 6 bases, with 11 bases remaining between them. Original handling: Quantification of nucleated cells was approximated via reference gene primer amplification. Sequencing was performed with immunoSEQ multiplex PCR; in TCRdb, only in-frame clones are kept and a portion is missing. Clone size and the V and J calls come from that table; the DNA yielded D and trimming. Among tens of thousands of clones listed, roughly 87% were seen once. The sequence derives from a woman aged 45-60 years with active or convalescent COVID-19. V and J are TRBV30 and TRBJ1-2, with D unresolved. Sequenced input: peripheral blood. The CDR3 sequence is CAWSPGLHGYTF. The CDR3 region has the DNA TGTGCCTGGAGCCCAGGTTTACATGGCTACACCTTC.